This is a list of T cell receptor beta chains from one sample in a study of blood T cell repertoires in COVID-19. Libraries were prepared by immunoSEQ multiplex PCR; TCRdb keeps only in-frame clonotypes and omits some of them. The sample consists of a few hundred thousand clones, over 65% of them appearing once. The sample was peripheral blood. These receptors all stem from a human donor with acute or convalescent COVID-19. The donor label of this sample is uncertain. Each CDR3 is given without its conserved first and last residue. Fields, in order: V gene, J gene, D gene, CDR3 protein. D genes are given only for firm matches.

TRBV18	TRBJ2-1	NA	ASSPSMDPGYEQF
TRBV10-3	TRBJ1-2	NA	AISLAGTPNGYT
TRBV5-6	TRBJ1-2	NA	ASSRLGAGHGKNYGYT
TRBV7-9	TRBJ1-2	TRBD1	ASSLGPHRGRYT
TRBV4-1	TRBJ2-5	NA	ASSDQTGWLGQETQY
TRBV5-6	TRBJ2-7	NA	ASSFIISGEQY
TRBV18	TRBJ1-2	NA	ASSPQTENYGYT
TRBV19	TRBJ1-4	NA	ASRGAELGEKLF
TRBV5-1	TRBJ1-2	TRBD1	ASSKGQWNYGYT
TRBV4-2	TRBJ2-3	NA	ASSQSNRVLTSTDTQY
TRBV2	TRBJ1-3	NA	ASSAFEAVRSSGNTIY
TRBV18	TRBJ1-4	NA	ASSPAGEKLF
TRBV9	TRBJ2-1	NA	ASSGGSRVKSNEQF
TRBV5-1	TRBJ2-7	TRBD1	ASSSGQGGLSYEQY
TRBV2	TRBJ1-4	NA	ASRDGGGGNEKLF
TRBV5-4	TRBJ2-7	TRBD2	ASSRSSGGPYEQY
TRBV27	TRBJ1-2	NA	ASSPQTGGGGYT
TRBV30	TRBJ1-2	NA	AWSYLHRANYGYT
TRBV10-2	TRBJ1-2	NA	ASSSQGYGYT
TRBV30	TRBJ2-7	NA	AWSVLRLEQY
TRBV5-6	TRBJ1-2	NA	ASSLERGVPYGYT
TRBV5-1	TRBJ2-7	NA	ASSLDTTQPGQY
TRBV28	TRBJ1-5	NA	ASSLSTASNQPQH
TRBV7-8	TRBJ1-2	TRBD1	ASSLEDRGPGGYT
TRBV2	TRBJ2-5	TRBD1	ASSYTSGTGQETQY
TRBV18	TRBJ2-1	NA	ASSPTLSYNEQF
TRBV7-8	TRBJ1-1	TRBD1	ASSYGQGNTEAF
TRBV2	TRBJ2-1	NA	ASYTTGGITKKQF
TRBV5-6	TRBJ1-4	NA	ASSLRRLTNEKLF